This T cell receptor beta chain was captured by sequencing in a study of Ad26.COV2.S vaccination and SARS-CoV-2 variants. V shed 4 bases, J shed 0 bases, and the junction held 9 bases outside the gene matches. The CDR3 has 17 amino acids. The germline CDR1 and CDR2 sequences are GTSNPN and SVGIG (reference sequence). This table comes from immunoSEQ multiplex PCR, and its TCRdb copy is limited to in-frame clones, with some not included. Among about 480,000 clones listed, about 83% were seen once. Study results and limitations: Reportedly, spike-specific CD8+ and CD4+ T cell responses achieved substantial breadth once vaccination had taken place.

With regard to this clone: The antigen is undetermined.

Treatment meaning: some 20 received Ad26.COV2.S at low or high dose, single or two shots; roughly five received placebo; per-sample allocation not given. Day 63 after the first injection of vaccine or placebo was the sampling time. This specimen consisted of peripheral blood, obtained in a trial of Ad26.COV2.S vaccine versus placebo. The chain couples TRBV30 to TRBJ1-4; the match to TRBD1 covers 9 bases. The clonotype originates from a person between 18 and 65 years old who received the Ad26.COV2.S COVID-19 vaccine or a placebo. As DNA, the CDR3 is TGTGCCTGGACAACAGGGGGCTTTCGGCCAACTAATGAAAAACTGTTTTTT. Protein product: CAWTTGGFRPTNEKLFF.